These 32 T cell receptor beta chains were all obtained from the same sample, sequenced in a study of T cell responses to AZD1222 COVID-19 vaccine. The table came from immunoSEQ multiplex PCR; TCRdb's copy has only in-frame clones and leaves some out. Of 100,000 or so clones listed, 88% were seen once; the top ten hold 13%. The specimen was peripheral blood, collected on day 0 of AZD1222 vaccination. The receptors originated from an adult in good health.

The chain employs TRBV10-2 and TRBJ2-3; 9 bases map to TRBD2. This CDR3 has 15 residues. V lost 8 bases and J lost 2; bases outside the gene matches: 8. CDR1 WSHSY and CDR2 SAAADI come from the germline V gene. This CDR3 is CASRRRGGDTDTQYF. The DNA for the CDR3 is TGCGCCAGCCGAAGGCGGGGGGGAGACACAGATACGCAGTATTTT.

This clone was counted between two and nine times. The chain carries TRBV6-5 and TRBJ1-2; the D is unclear. V lost 0 bases and J 2 bases, leaving 7 bases between the germline ends. CDR1 is MNHEY, CDR2 SVGAGI, per germline. This CDR3 is built from 14 residues. In nucleotides, the CDR3 is TGTGCCAGCAGTTACTCAACAGCAAACTATGGCTACACCTTC. It is translated as CASSYSTANYGYTF.

V usage is TRBV5-1 and J usage is TRBJ2-7, with TRBD1 identical over 9 bases. Germline-derived CDR1 and CDR2 are SGHRS and YFSETQ. V was pared by 2 bases and J by 4 bases, with 10 bases of the junction left unmatched. CDR3 length equals 16 residues. CDR3 loop: CASSFTTGGAEYEQYF. Here the CDR3 DNA reads TGCGCCAGCAGCTTTACCACAGGGGGCGCGGAGTACGAGCAGTACTTC.

In this sample, this clone turned up once. Other DNA sequences from this sample encode an identical CDR3 as well. This chain links TRBV7-2 with TRBJ2-5; D is possibly TRBD2 (5 bases). The CDR3 loop spans 13 amino acids. The germline V gene has CDR1 SGHTA and CDR2 FQGNSA. The V end lost 2 bases, the J end lost 5 bases, and 9 bases lay between the germline ends. CDR3 bases: TGTGCCAGCAGCTTAAAAAGAGGGGAGACCCAGTACTTC. Its translation: CASSLKRGETQYF.

The rearrangement joins TRBV12-3 or TRBV12-4 to TRBJ1-3, with D uncertain. The CDR3 runs to 13 residues. Trimming took 3 bases from V and 9 from J, leaving 12 bases between them. CDR3 sequence reads: CASSFGMDSTIYF. DNA for the CDR3: TGTGCCAGCAGTTTCGGAATGGATAGCACCATATATTTT.

The chain joins TRBV7-2 to TRBJ1-1; D unresolved. CDR3 size: 15 residues. The germline V gene has CDR1 SGHTA and CDR2 FQGNSA. V lost 1 base, J lost 0 bases, and 9 bases lay in between. CDR3 residues: CASSLGRIMNTEAFF. DNA of the CDR3: TGTGCCAGCAGCTTAGGTAGGATCATGAACACTGAAGCTTTCTTT.

V usage is TRBV3-1 (or the pseudogene TRBV3-2) and J usage is TRBJ1-1; no firm D call. Trimming shortened V by 3 bases and J by 2 bases, and 7 bases separated the two germline ends. The germline gives CDR1 LGHDT, CDR2 YNNKEL (reference sequence). The CDR3 is 13 residues long. The CDR3 coding sequence is TGTGCCAGCAGCCAGGGGTTCAACACTGAAGCTTTCTTT. This sequence encodes CASSQGFNTEAFF.

The chain uses TRBV5-4 and TRBJ2-5; D unresolved. CDR1 is SGHNT and CDR2 is YYREEE in the germline V gene (reference sequence). The ends were cut back, 5 bases at V and 5 bases at J, with 10 bases in the middle. The length of the CDR3 is 12 residues. CDR3: CASSFLEETQYF. The CDR3 nucleotides are TGTGCCAGCAGTTTCTTAGAGGAGACCCAGTACTTC.

The chain uses TRBV29-1 and TRBJ2-7; unclear D gene. In germline, CDR1 is SQVTM, CDR2 ANQGSEA. V lost 7 bases, J lost 5 bases, and 21 bases lay in between. The CDR3 has 14 residues. In DNA form, the CDR3 reads TGCAGCGCAAGCCCCTGGGGATCATTCCACGAGCAGTACTTC. As protein: CSASPWGSFHEQYF.

The chain uses TRBV7-2 and TRBJ1-3; D remains ambiguous. Germline lookup yields CDR1 SGHTA and CDR2 FQGNSA. The ends were cut back, 2 bases at V and 8 bases at J, with 13 bases in the middle. CDR3 length equals 14 residues. For the CDR3, the DNA is TGTGCCAGCAGCTTAAGTCTATCGGTCGACACCATATATTTT. This encodes CASSLSLSVDTIYF. Together with reference TRBV7-2 and TRBJ1-3, the CDR3 gives the full variable domain: GAGVSQSPSNKVTEKGKDVELRCDPISGHTALYWYRQSLGQGLEFLIYFQGNSAPDKSGLPSDRFSAERTGGSVSTLTIQRTQQEDSAVYLCASSLSLSVDTIYFGEGSWLTVV.

CDR3 loop: CAWTPKLGQGKYGYTF. DNA for the CDR3: TGTGCCTGGACTCCCAAATTAGGACAGGGGAAGTATGGCTACACCTTC. The rearrangement joins TRBV30 to TRBJ1-2, with 9 bases matching TRBD1. This CDR3 region has 16 residues. The germline V gene has CDR1 GTSNPN and CDR2 SVGIG (reference sequence). The J segment lost 5 bases and the V segment lost 4 bases, leaving 14 bases of the junction unmatched.

V gene TRBV27 combines with J gene TRBJ2-7; D gene ambiguous. Germline V lookup: CDR1 MNHEY, CDR2 SMNVEV (reference sequence). The CDR3 sequence is 14 residues long. Trimming pared 3 bases from V and 2 bases from J, leaving 11 bases between. CDR3 region: CASSFVDRTYEQYF. The DNA of the CDR3 is TGTGCCAGCAGTTTTGTGGACCGAACCTACGAGCAGTACTTC.

This chain uses TRBV30 with TRBJ1-2; D perhaps matches TRBD1 (6 bases). Germline lookup yields CDR1 GTSNPN and CDR2 SVGIG (reference sequence). Trimming shortened V by 3 bases and J by 1 base, and 12 bases separated the two germline ends. The CDR3 length is 14 residues. CDR3 sequence reads: CAWRRDNRNYGYTF. CDR3 DNA sequence: TGTGCCTGGAGGCGGGACAACCGTAACTATGGCTACACCTTC. The full variable domain, in which reference TRBV30 and TRBJ1-2 provide the parts outside the CDR3, is SQTIHQWPATLVQPVGSPLSLECTVEGTSNPNLYWYRQAAGRGLQLLFYSVGIGQISSEVPQNLSASRPQDRQFILSSKKLLLSDSGFYLCAWRRDNRNYGYTFGSGTRLTVV.

This clone was counted only a few times. This chain connects TRBV9 to TRBJ2-1; 9 nucleotides align to TRBD2. The CDR3 runs to 15 residues. Germline trimming cut 4 bases from V and 7 bases from J; bases unmatched to any gene: 9. Germline CDR1 SGDLS, CDR2 YYNGEE. The CDR3 DNA reads TGTGCCAGCAGCCCAGCGGGGGGCCGGAGGAATGAGCAGTTCTTC. Its protein is CASSPAGGRRNEQFF. Supplemented by reference TRBV9 and TRBJ2-1, the full variable domain reads DSGVTQTPKHLITATGQRVTLRCSPRSGDLSVYWYQQSLDQGLQFLIQYYNGEERAKGNILERFSAQQFPDLHSELNLSSLELGDSALYFCASSPAGGRRNEQFFGPGTRLTVL.

This chain joins TRBV11-2 and TRBJ1-4; D unresolved. Germline V gene data show CDR1 as SGHAT and CDR2 as FQNNGV. This CDR3 region has 15 residues. The V and J ends lost 6 bases and 3 bases respectively, with 14 bases between them. The CDR3: CASSLTRSANEKLFF. DNA of the CDR3: TGTGCCAGCAGTCTCACTCGGTCAGCTAATGAAAAACTGTTTTTT.

This clone was recorded a few times. This chain links TRBV7-9 with TRBJ2-7; D unresolved. Germline V CDR1 and CDR2: SEHNR, FQNEAQ (reference sequence). V lost 4 bases and J lost 0, with 16 bases in between. The CDR3 has 16 amino acids. The CDR3 nucleotides are TGTGCCAGCAGCTCCTTGACAATGTTGAGCTCCTACGAGCAGTACTTC. This codes for CASSSLTMLSSYEQYF.

The genes are TRBV30 and TRBJ1-2, with 10 positions matching TRBD1. Germline CDR1 reads GTSNPN; CDR2 reads SVGIG (reference sequence). V was pared by 5 bases and J by 6 bases, with 9 bases of the junction left unmatched. The CDR3 length is 14 residues. CDR3 in amino acids: CAWAALGTGDGYTF. The CDR3 nucleotides are TGTGCCTGGGCCGCTTTAGGGACAGGGGATGGCTACACCTTC.

V gene TRBV28 combines with J gene TRBJ1-5; the D is unclear. The V end lost 6 bases, the J end lost 3 bases, and 9 bases lay between the germline ends. Germline CDR1 and CDR2: MDHEN and SYDVKM. The CDR3 length is 13 residues. CDR3 DNA sequence: TGTGCCAGCAGATCAGGCCCCAATCAGCCCCAGCATTTT. This codes for CASRSGPNQPQHF.

The chain links TRBV18 to TRBJ1-5; 9 bases are a match to TRBD1. Germline lookup yields CDR1 KGHSH and CDR2 LQKENI. Germline trimming cut 1 base from V and 5 bases from J; bases unmatched to any gene: 12. The CDR3 consists of 18 residues. CDR3 nucleotides: TGTGCCAGCTCACCACAACTATCCGGGACAGGGTCTGATCAGCCCCAGCATTTT. Translation: CASSPQLSGTGSDQPQHF.

This clone has just a few counts. The chain employs TRBV6-2 or TRBV6-3 and TRBJ1-3; the D gene is possibly TRBD1 (5 bases). Between the trimmed V and J ends, which lost 6 bases and 8 bases, there was a span of 14 bases. This CDR3 is 13 amino acids long. CDR1 is MNHEY, CDR2 SVGEGT, per germline. The CDR3 DNA sequence: TGTGCCAGCAGCCTGGGACCGGACTACACCATATATTTT. Protein product: CASSLGPDYTIYF.

V and J are TRBV6-5 and TRBJ2-2, with TRBD1 as a possible D gene (6 bases). This CDR3 is 16 amino acids long. V gave up 5 bases and J gave up 1 base, with 14 bases separating them. Germline V gives CDR1 MNHEY, CDR2 SVGAGI. Written as DNA, the CDR3 is TGTGCCAGCAGTAACTACAGGGCCCAGAACACCGGGGAGCTGTTTTTT. Its protein is CASSNYRAQNTGELFF.

V is TRBV11-3 and J is TRBJ1-2; 9 bases map to TRBD1. The V and J ends lost 5 bases and 3 bases, in that order; junction bases with no gene match: 10. Germline loops: CDR1 SGHNT, CDR2 YENEEA. This CDR3 comprises 16 residues. The chain's CDR3 is CASSPPGQGYDYGYTF. The CDR3 nucleotides read TGTGCCAGCAGCCCCCCGGGACAGGGTTATGACTATGGCTACACCTTC.

This clone has a single count. DNA for the CDR3: TGTGCCAGCAACTACCCCGGACCGAACACAGATACGCAGTATTTT. This sequence encodes CASNYPGPNTDTQYF. The genes are TRBV5-4 and TRBJ2-3; D gene ambiguous. With 6 bases removed from V and 2 bases from J, the gap between germline ends came to 16 bases. Germline V CDR1 and CDR2: SGHNT, YYREEE (reference sequence). The CDR3 has 15 residues.

V is TRBV4-1 and J is TRBJ2-7; 9 bases match TRBD2. Germline trimming cut 4 bases from V and 2 bases from J; bases unmatched to any gene: 6. This CDR3 has 15 amino acids. Germline CDR1 MGHRA, CDR2 YSYEKL. CDR3 protein: CASSLLTSGTYEQYF. The CDR3 DNA reads TGCGCCAGCAGCCTATTGACTAGCGGTACCTACGAGCAGTACTTC.

The rearrangement uses TRBV27 and TRBJ2-3; D perhaps matches TRBD1 (6 bases). The V end lost 3 bases, the J end lost 1 base, and 8 bases lay between the germline ends. The CDR3 consists of 14 residues. Germline lookup yields CDR1 MNHEY and CDR2 SMNVEV (reference sequence). CDR3 DNA sequence: TGTGCCAGCAGTTTCCACAGGGGCACAGATACGCAGTATTTT. Its protein is CASSFHRGTDTQYF.

A few counts support this clone. The chain joins TRBV19 to TRBJ2-5; the match to TRBD1 covers 7 bases. In germline, CDR1 is LNHDA, CDR2 SQIVND (reference sequence). The CDR3 covers 14 residues. Trimming removed 5 bases from V and 5 bases from J; junction bases left unmatched: 8. The CDR3 here is CASSPQGFGETQYF. CDR3 sequence (DNA): TGTGCCAGTAGTCCACAGGGGTTCGGGGAGACCCAGTACTTC.

The V gene is TRBV4-2, the J gene TRBJ1-2; no clear D. This CDR3 comprises 14 residues. Germline CDR1 is LGHNA and CDR2 is YNFKEQ. Trimming removed 1 base at V and 2 bases at J, with 8 bases between. The CDR3 DNA sequence: TGTGCCAGCAGCCAAGGATCCGGAAACTATGGCTACACCTTC. As protein: CASSQGSGNYGYTF.

As DNA, the CDR3 is TGTGCCAGCAGTTCCGGGACAGGAGCCTTCGATACGCAGTATTTT. It is translated as CASSSGTGAFDTQYF. The rearrangement links TRBV28 to TRBJ2-3; 8 nucleotides match TRBD1. Germline CDR1 reads MDHEN; CDR2 reads SYDVKM. This CDR3 is built from 15 residues. Unmatched junction bases numbered 9, after V lost 4 bases and J lost 6 bases.

The rearrangement links TRBV5-6 to TRBJ2-3, with 9 bases matching TRBD2. V lost 0 bases, J lost 3 bases, and 5 bases stayed unmatched. Per germline, CDR1 SGHDT and CDR2 YYEEEE. The CDR3 totals 16 residues. CDR3 sequence: CASSLVDSGGTDTQYF. The CDR3 bases are TGTGCCAGCAGCTTGGTTGATAGCGGGGGTACAGATACGCAGTATTTT.

This chain connects TRBV27 to TRBJ2-1; the match to TRBD1 covers 10 bases. CDR1 and CDR2 (germline): MNHEY, SMNVEV (reference sequence). This CDR3 contains 13 residues. V gave up 6 bases and J gave up 7 bases; unmatched junction bases: 3. This CDR3 reads CASRRQGANEQFF. CDR3 in DNA: TGTGCCAGCAGGAGACAGGGGGCAAATGAGCAGTTCTTC.

The CDR3 DNA sequence: TGTGCCAGTAGCACCGGGACAGGGGTAGACGAGCAGTACTTC. Its translation: CASSTGTGVDEQYF. The V and J genes are TRBV19 and TRBJ2-7; 10 bases line up with TRBD1. Germline V lookup: CDR1 LNHDA, CDR2 SQIVND (reference sequence). Trimming took 6 bases from V and 5 from J; bases not matched to a gene: 7. The CDR3 is 14 amino acids.

This rearrangement joins TRBV30 to TRBJ2-7; D uncertain. The V end lost 5 bases, the J end lost 3 bases, and 5 bases lay between the germline ends. The length of the CDR3 is 10 residues. Germline V gene lookup returns CDR1 GTSNPN and CDR2 SVGIG (reference sequence). CDR3 loop: CAWGSYEQYF. The CDR3 DNA sequence: TGTGCCTGGGGCAGCTACGAGCAGTACTTC. The whole variable domain, filled in from reference TRBV30 and TRBJ2-7, reads SQTIHQWPATLVQPVGSPLSLECTVEGTSNPNLYWYRQAAGRGLQLLFYSVGIGQISSEVPQNLSASRPQDRQFILSSKKLLLSDSGFYLCAWGSYEQYFGPGTRLTVT.